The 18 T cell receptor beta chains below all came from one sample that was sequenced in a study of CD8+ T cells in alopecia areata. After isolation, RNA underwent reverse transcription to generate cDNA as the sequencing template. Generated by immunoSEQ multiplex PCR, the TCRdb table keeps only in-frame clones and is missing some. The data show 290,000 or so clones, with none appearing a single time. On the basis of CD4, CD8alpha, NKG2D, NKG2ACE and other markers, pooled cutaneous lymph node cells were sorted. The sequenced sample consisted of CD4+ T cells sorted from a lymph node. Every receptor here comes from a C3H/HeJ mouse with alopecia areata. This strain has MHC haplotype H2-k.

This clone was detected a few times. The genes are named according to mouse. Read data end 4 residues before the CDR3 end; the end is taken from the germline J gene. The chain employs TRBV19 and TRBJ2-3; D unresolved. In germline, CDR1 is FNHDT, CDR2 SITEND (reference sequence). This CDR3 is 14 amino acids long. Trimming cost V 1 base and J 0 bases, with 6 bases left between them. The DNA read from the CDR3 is TGTGCCAGCAGTATAACAGCTAGTGCAGAA. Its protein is CASSITASAE. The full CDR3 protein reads CASSITASAETLYF.

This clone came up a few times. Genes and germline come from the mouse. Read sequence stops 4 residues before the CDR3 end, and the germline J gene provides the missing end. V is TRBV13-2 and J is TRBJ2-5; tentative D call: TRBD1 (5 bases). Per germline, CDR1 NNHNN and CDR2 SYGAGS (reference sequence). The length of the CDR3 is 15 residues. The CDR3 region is CASGDARQGKDTQYF. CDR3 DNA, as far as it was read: TGTGCCAGCGGTGATGCAAGGCAGGGAAAAGAC.

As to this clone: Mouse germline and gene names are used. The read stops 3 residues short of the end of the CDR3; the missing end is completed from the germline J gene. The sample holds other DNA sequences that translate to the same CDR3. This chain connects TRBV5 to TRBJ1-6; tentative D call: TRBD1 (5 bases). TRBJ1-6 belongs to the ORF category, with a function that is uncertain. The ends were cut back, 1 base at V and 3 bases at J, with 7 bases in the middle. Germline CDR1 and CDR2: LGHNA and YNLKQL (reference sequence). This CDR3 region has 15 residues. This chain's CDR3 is CASSQGTGYNSPLYF. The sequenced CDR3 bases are TGTGCCAGCAGCCAAGGTACAGGCTATAATTCGCCC.

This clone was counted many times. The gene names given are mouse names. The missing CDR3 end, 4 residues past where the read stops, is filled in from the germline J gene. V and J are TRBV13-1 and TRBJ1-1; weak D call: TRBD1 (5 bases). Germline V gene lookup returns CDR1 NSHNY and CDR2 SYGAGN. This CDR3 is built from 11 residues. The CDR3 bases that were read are TGTGCCAGCAGTGGACAGACA. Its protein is CASSGQT. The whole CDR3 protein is CASSGQTEVFF.

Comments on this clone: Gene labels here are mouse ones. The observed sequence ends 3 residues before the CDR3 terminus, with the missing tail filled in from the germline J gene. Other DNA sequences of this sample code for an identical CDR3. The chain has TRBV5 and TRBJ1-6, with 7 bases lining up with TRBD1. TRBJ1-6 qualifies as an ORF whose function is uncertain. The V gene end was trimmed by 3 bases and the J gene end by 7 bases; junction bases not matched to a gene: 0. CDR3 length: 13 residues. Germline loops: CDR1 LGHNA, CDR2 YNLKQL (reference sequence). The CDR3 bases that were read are TGTGCCAGCAGCCAGACAGGGAATTCGCCC. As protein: CASSQTGNSP. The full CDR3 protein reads CASSQTGNSPLYF.

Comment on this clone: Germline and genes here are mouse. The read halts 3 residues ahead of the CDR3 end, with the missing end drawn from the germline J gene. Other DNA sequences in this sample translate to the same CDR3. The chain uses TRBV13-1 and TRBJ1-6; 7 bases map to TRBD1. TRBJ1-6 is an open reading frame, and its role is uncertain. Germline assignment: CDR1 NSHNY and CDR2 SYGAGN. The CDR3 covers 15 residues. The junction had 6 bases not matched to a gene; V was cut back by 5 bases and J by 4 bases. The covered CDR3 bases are TGTGCCAGCAGCGCCCCGGGACAGTATAATTCGCCC. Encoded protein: CASSAPGQYNSP. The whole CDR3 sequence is CASSAPGQYNSPLYF.

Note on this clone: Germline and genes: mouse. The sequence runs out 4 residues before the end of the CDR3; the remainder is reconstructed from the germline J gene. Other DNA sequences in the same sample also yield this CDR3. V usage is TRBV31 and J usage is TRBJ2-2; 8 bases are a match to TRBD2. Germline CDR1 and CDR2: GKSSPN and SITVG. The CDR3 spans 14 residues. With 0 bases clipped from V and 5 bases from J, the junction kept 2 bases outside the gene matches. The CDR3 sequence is CAWSLGGRTGQLYF. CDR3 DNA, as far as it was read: TGTGCCTGGAGTCTGGGGGGGCGAACCGGG.

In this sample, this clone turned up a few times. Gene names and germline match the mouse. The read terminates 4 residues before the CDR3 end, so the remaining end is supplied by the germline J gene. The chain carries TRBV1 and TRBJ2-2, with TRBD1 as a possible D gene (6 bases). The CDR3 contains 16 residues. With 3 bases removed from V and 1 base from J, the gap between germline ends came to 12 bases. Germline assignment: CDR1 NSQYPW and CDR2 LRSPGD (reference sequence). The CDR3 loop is CTCSAPGALNTGQLYF. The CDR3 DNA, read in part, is TGCACCTGCAGTGCTCCAGGGGCCTTAAACACCGGG.

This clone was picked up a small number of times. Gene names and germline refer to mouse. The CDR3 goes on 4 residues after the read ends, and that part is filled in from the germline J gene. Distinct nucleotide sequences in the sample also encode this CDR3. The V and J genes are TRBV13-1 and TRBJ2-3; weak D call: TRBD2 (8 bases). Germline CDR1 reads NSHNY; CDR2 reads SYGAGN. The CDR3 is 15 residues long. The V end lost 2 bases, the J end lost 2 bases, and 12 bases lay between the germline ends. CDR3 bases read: TGTGCCAGCAGTGAGGCAGGGGGGGCTGCAGAA. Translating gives CASSEAGGAAE. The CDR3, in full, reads CASSEAGGAAETLYF.

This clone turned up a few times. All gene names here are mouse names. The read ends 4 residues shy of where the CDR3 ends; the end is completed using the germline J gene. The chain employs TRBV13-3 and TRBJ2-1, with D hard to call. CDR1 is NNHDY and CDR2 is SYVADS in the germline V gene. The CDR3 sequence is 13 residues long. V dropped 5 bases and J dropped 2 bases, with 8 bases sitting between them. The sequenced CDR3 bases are TGTGCCAGCAGCAGGATGGACTATGCT. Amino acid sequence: CASSRMDYA. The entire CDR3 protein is CASSRMDYAEQFF.

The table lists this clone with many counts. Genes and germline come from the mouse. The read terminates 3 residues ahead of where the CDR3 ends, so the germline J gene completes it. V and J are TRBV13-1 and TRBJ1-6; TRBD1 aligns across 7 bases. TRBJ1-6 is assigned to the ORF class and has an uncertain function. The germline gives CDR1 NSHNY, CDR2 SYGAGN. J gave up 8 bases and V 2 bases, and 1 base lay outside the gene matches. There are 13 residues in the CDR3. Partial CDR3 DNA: TGTGCCAGCAGTGAGGGACAGTATTCGCCC. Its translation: CASSEGQYSP. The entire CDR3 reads CASSEGQYSPLYF.

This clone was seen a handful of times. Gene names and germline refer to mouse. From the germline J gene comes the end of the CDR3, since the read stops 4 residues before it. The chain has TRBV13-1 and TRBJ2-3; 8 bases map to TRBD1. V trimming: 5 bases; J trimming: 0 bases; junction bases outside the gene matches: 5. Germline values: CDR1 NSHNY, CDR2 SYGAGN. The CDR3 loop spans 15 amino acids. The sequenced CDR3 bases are TGTGCCAGCAGGGAGGACAGGGAAAGTGCAGAA. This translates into CASREDRESAE. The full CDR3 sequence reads CASREDRESAETLYF.

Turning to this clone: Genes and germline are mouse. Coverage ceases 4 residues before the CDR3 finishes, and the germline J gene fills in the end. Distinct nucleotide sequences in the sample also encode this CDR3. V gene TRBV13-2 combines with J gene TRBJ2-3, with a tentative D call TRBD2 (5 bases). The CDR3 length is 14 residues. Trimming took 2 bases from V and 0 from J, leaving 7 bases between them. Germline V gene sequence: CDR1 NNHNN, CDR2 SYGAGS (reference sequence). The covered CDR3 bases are TGTGCCAGCGGTGAGCCTGGGAGTGCAGAA. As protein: CASGEPGSAE. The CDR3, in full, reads CASGEPGSAETLYF.

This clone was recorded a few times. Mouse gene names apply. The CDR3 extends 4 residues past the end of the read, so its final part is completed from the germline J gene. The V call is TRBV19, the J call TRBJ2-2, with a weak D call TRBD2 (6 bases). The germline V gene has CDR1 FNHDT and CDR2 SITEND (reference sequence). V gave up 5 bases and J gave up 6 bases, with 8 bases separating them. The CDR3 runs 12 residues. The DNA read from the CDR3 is TGTGCCAGCAGGGGGGGTGCCGGG. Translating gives CASRGGAG. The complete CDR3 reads CASRGGAGQLYF.

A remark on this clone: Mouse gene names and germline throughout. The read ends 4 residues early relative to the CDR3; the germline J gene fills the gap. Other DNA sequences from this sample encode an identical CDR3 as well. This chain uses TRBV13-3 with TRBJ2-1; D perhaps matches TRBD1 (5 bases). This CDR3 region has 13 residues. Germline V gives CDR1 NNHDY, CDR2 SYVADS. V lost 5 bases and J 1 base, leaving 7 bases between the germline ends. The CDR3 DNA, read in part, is TGTGCCAGCAGCCGACAGAACTATGCT. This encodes CASSRQNYA. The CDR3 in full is CASSRQNYAEQFF.

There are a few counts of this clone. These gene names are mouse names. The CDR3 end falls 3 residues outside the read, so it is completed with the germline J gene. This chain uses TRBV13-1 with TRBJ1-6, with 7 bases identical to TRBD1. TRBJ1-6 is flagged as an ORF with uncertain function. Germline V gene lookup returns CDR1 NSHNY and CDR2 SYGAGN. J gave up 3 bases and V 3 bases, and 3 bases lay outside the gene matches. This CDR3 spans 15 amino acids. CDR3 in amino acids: CASSGGQLYNSPLYF. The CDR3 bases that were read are TGTGCCAGCAGTGGGGGACAGCTCTATAATTCGCCC.

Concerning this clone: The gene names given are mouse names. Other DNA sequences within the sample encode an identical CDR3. The CDR3 bases that were read are TGTGCCAGCAGCCTACAGGGAATGGTTAACCAAGAC. This gives the protein CASSLQGMVNQD. The entire CDR3 sequence reads CASSLQGMVNQDTQYF. The chain is built from TRBV3 and TRBJ2-5, with D perhaps TRBD1 (6 bases). The read terminates 4 residues ahead of where the CDR3 ends, so the germline J gene completes it. Germline CDR1 is SNHLY and CDR2 is FYNGKV (reference sequence). The CDR3 has 16 amino acids. V dropped 5 bases and J dropped 0 bases, with 15 bases sitting between them.

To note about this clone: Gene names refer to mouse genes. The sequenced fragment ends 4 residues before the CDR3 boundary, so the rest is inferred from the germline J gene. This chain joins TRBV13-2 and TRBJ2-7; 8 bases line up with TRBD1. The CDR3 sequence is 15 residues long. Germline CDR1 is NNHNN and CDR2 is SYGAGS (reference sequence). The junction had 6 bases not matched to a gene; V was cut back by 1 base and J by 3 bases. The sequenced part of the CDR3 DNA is TGTGCCAGCGGTGATCCTAGACAGGGGTTCTAT. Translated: CASGDPRQGFY. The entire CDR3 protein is CASGDPRQGFYEQYF.